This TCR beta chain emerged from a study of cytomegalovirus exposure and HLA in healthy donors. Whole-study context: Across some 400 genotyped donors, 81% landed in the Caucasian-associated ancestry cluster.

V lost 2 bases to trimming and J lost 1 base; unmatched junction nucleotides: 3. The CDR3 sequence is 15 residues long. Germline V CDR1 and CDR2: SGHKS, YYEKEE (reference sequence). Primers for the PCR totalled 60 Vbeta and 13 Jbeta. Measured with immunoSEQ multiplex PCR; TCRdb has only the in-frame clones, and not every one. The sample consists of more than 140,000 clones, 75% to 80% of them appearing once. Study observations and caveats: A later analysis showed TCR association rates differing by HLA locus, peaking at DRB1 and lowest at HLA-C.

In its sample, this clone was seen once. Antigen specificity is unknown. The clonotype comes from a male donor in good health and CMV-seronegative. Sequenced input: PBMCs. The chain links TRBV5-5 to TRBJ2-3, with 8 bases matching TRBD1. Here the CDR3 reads CASSLQTGGTDTQYF. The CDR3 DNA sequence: TGTGCCAGCAGCTTACAGACAGGGGGCACAGATACGCAGTATTTT. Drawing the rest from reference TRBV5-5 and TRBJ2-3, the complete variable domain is DAGVTQSPTHLIKTRGQQVTLRCSPISGHKSVSWYQQVLGQGPQFIFQYYEKEERGRGNFPDRFSARQFPNYSSELNVNALLLGDSALYLCASSLQTGGTDTQYFGPGTRLTVL.